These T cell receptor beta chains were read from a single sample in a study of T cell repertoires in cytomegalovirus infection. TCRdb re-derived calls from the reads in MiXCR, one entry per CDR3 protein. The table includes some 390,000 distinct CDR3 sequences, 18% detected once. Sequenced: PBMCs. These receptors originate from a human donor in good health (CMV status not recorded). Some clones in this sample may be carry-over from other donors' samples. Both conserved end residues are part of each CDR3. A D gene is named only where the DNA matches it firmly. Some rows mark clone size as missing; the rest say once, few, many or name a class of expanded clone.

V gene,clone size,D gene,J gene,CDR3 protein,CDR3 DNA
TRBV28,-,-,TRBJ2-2,CASTPQGSGELFF,TGTGCCAGCACCCCACAGGGTTCCGGGGAGCTGTTTTTT
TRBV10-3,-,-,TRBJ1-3,CAISDPRSGNTIYF,TGTGCCATCAGTGACCCCCGCTCTGGAAACACCATATATTTT
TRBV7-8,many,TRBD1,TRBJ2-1,CASSLVGQGRDNEQFF,TGTGCCAGCAGCTTAGTGGGACAGGGACGAGACAATGAGCAGTTCTTC
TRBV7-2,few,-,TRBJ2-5,CASSLRRPETQYF,TGTGCCAGCAGCTTACGCCGACCCGAGACCCAGTACTTC
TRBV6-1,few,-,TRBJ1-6,CASSPRTLNSPLHF,TGTGCCAGCAGTCCCCGGACTTTGAATTCACCCCTCCACTTT
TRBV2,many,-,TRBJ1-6,CASRRTYFNSPLHF,TGTGCCAGCAGGAGAACGTACTTTAATTCACCCCTCCACTTT
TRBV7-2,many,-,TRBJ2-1,CASSLAGGAGRVEQFF,TGTGCCAGCAGCTTAGCAGGGGGGGCCGGTAGGGTTGAGCAGTTCTTC
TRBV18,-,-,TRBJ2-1,CASSPPSNNEQFF,TGTGCCAGCTCACCACCGTCAAACAATGAGCAGTTCTTC
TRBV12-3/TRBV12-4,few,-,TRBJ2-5,CASSFRQKGTQYF,TGTGCCAGCAGTTTCCGACAGAAAGGGACCCAGTACTTC
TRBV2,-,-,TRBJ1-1,CANSRFREVDTEAFF,TGTGCCAACAGTAGATTCAGGGAGGTTGACACTGAAGCTTTCTTT